These 3 T cell receptor beta chains were sequenced from one sample in a study of PD-1 blockade in mismatch repair-deficient tumors. Generated by immunoSEQ multiplex PCR, the TCRdb table keeps only in-frame clones and is missing some. The sample holds some 120,000 clones; about three quarters are singletons and the top ten take 4.7%. The sequencing used peripheral blood, collected just over 59 weeks after starting pembrolizumab. The receptors were gathered from an adult with mismatch repair-deficient cancer.

The chain couples TRBV7-2 to TRBJ2-1, with TRBD1 identical over 8 bases. The germline CDR1 and CDR2 sequences are SGHTA and FQGNSA. The CDR3 totals 15 residues. V gave up 2 bases and J gave up 9 bases; unmatched junction bases: 9. This CDR3 is CASSLSDRAIREQFF. The CDR3 DNA reads TGTGCCAGCAGCTTATCGGACAGGGCAATACGTGAGCAGTTCTTC. Full variable domain (outside the CDR3, taken from reference TRBV7-2 and TRBJ2-1): GAGVSQSPSNKVTEKGKDVELRCDPISGHTALYWYRQSLGQGLEFLIYFQGNSAPDKSGLPSDRFSAERTGGSVSTLTIQRTQQEDSAVYLCASSLSDRAIREQFFGPGTRLTVL.

V is TRBV6-5 and J is TRBJ2-7; 10 nucleotides align to TRBD2. CDR3 length equals 15 residues. V was pared by 0 bases and J by 4 bases, with 3 bases of the junction left unmatched. Germline-derived CDR1 and CDR2 are MNHEY and SVGAGI. The CDR3 nucleotides read TGTGCCAGCAGTTACTCGCCTAGCGGGGGATACGAGCAGTACTTC. It translates to CASSYSPSGGYEQYF.

The rearrangement links TRBV9 to TRBJ2-7; the match to TRBD2 covers 11 bases. Germline trimming cut 3 bases from V and 4 bases from J; bases unmatched to any gene: 6. Germline V gene lookup returns CDR1 SGDLS and CDR2 YYNGEE. The CDR3 sequence is 15 residues long. The CDR3: CASSGGLAEVYEQYF. Here the CDR3 DNA reads TGTGCCAGCAGCGGGGGACTAGCGGAGGTATACGAGCAGTACTTC. Supplemented by reference TRBV9 and TRBJ2-7, the full variable domain reads DSGVTQTPKHLITATGQRVTLRCSPRSGDLSVYWYQQSLDQGLQFLIQYYNGEERAKGNILERFSAQQFPDLHSELNLSSLELGDSALYFCASSGGLAEVYEQYFGPGTRLTVT.